This passage covers 18 T cell receptor beta chains from one sample sequenced in a study of cytomegalovirus exposure and HLA in healthy donors. The PCR was carried out with 60 Vbeta primers and 13 Jbeta primers. Produced via immunoSEQ multiplex PCR; TCRdb's table is partial and in-frame only. The profile covers about 200,000 clones, with 79% appearing a single time and around 4.3% taken by the ten largest. The material sequenced was PBMCs. Receptor source: a woman in her twenties or thirties in good health and CMV-seropositive.

The CDR3 DNA reads as TGTGCCAGCAGTTACACAGATAATTCACCCCTCCACTTT. It yields the protein CASSYTDNSPLHF. This rearrangement joins TRBV6-6 to TRBJ1-6, with D unclear. The V end was cut by 2 bases, the J end by 5 bases, with 4 bases between. Per the germline V gene, CDR1 is MNHNY and CDR2 is SVGAGI (reference sequence). This CDR3 has 13 amino acids.

The rearrangement links TRBV7-2 to TRBJ2-7; 10 bases fit TRBD1. Unmatched junction bases numbered 3, after V lost 0 bases and J lost 4 bases. CDR1 is SGHTA and CDR2 is FQGNSA in the germline V gene. The CDR3 extends over 15 amino acids. DNA of the CDR3: TGTGCCAGCAGCTTAGCTGCGGGACAGGGGTACGAGCAGTACTTC. This gives the protein CASSLAAGQGYEQYF.

The chain combines TRBV19 with TRBJ2-1; TRBD2 agrees at 15 bases. The CDR3 consists of 17 residues. Per the germline V gene, CDR1 is LNHDA and CDR2 is SQIVND (reference sequence). V lost 8 bases to trimming and J lost 0 bases; unmatched junction nucleotides: 5. In nucleotides, the CDR3 is TGTGCCAGTTCCGGGACTAGCGGGAGGAGCTCCTACAATGAGCAGTTCTTC. Protein product: CASSGTSGRSSYNEQFF. The whole variable domain, remainder taken from reference TRBV19 and TRBJ2-1, is DGGITQSPKYLFRKEGQNVTLSCEQNLNHDAMYWYRQDPGQGLRLIYYSQIVNDFQKGDIAEGYSVSREKKESFPLTVTSAQKNPTAFYLCASSGTSGRSSYNEQFFGPGTRLTVL.

The chain uses TRBV5-1 and TRBJ2-1; 11 nucleotides line up with TRBD2. Germline loops: CDR1 SGHRS, CDR2 YFSETQ. The junction had 4 bases not matched to a gene; V was cut back by 4 bases and J by 1 base. This CDR3 is 16 amino acids long. The CDR3 DNA sequence: TGCGCCAGCAGCCAGACTAGCGGGGTGTCCTACAATGAGCAGTTCTTC. Translated, it gives CASSQTSGVSYNEQFF.

The rearrangement uses TRBV14 and TRBJ1-2; tentative D call: TRBD1 (6 bases). The germline gives CDR1 SGHDN, CDR2 FVKESK. Deletions cut 8 bases from V and 4 bases from J, with 14 bases between. The CDR3 length is 13 residues. The CDR3 spells CASGATGGYGYTF. In nucleotides, the CDR3 is TGTGCCAGCGGAGCGACAGGAGGCTATGGCTACACCTTC.

CDR3 sequence reads: CASSFARGPQETQYF. The CDR3 DNA sequence: TGTGCCAGCAGCTTCGCCAGGGGGCCCCAAGAGACCCAGTACTTC. This sequence joins TRBV5-4 and TRBJ2-5, with TRBD1 matching over 8 bases. The CDR3 runs 15 residues. Germline assignment: CDR1 SGHNT and CDR2 YYREEE (reference sequence). V dropped 2 bases and J dropped 1; count of bases not matched to a gene: 4. Variable domain in full (rest from reference TRBV5-4 and TRBJ2-5): ETGVTQSPTHLIKTRGQQVTLRCSSQSGHNTVSWYQQALGQGPQFIFQYYREEENGRGNFPPRFSGLQFPNYSSELNVNALELDDSALYLCASSFARGPQETQYFGPGTRLLVL.

The J gene is TRBJ2-5, the V gene TRBV19; D is possibly TRBD2 (6 bases). The CDR3 totals 15 residues. With 3 bases removed from V and 4 bases from J, the gap between germline ends came to 15 bases. CDR1 is LNHDA, CDR2 SQIVND, per germline (reference sequence). The CDR3 DNA reads TGTGCCAGTAGTATCGGGCGGGGAAACGGAGAGACCCAGTACTTC. It specifies CASSIGRGNGETQYF.

The rearrangement uses TRBV29-1 and TRBJ1-1, with TRBD1 identical over 7 bases. Germline lookup yields CDR1 SQVTM and CDR2 ANQGSEA. The CDR3 contains 13 residues. With V trimmed by 7 bases and J by 5 bases, 10 bases remained unmatched. The CDR3 sequence is CSGTKGGRTEAFF. The CDR3 DNA is TGCAGCGGTACAAAAGGGGGCCGTACTGAAGCTTTCTTT.

There are a few counts of this clone. The rearrangement links TRBV27 to TRBJ1-2; tentatively, D is TRBD1 (5 bases). Germline CDR1 reads MNHEY; CDR2 reads SMNVEV (reference sequence). The CDR3 is made up of 15 amino acids. V shed 0 bases and J shed 6 bases, with 14 bases lying between them. CDR3 region: CASSLSGPGGNGYTF. Here the CDR3 DNA reads TGTGCCAGCAGTTTATCGGGTCCGGGGGGGAATGGCTACACCTTC.

The J gene is TRBJ2-1, the V gene TRBV6-1; D uncertain. This CDR3 has 15 amino acids. Per the germline V gene, CDR1 is MNHNS and CDR2 is SASEGT. The V and J ends lost 6 bases and 1 base respectively, with 13 bases between them. The CDR3 loop reads CASRKAAGSYNEQFF. The CDR3 DNA is TGTGCCAGCAGAAAAGCTGCTGGTTCCTACAATGAGCAGTTCTTC.

The rearrangement links TRBV7-9 to TRBJ2-1; 7 bases match TRBD1. The CDR3 has 16 amino acids. Germline CDR1 SEHNR, CDR2 FQNEAQ (reference sequence). The V segment lost 3 bases and the J segment 3 bases; nucleotides outside the gene matches: 8. Written as DNA, the CDR3 is TGTGCCAGCAGCTTTCCCGGGACAGCCGACTACAATGAGCAGTTCTTC. It translates to CASSFPGTADYNEQFF. The full variable domain, completed using reference TRBV7-9 and TRBJ2-1, is DTGVSQNPRHKITKRGQNVTFRCDPISEHNRLYWYRQTLGQGPEFLTYFQNEAQLEKSRLLSDRFSAERPKGSFSTLEIQRTEQGDSAMYLCASSFPGTADYNEQFFGPGTRLTVL.

This clone is a singleton in its sample. The CDR3 loop is CASSLSSGRGEGYTF. DNA for the CDR3: TGTGCCAGCAGTTTATCGTCTGGGAGGGGCGAGGGCTACACCTTC. The chain carries TRBV27 and TRBJ1-2, with a tentative D call TRBD1 (5 bases). V dropped 0 bases and J dropped 8 bases, with 16 bases sitting between them. This CDR3 spans 15 amino acids. CDR1 is MNHEY and CDR2 is SMNVEV in the germline V gene (reference sequence).

This rearrangement joins TRBV9 to TRBJ2-6; D gene ambiguous. Per the germline V gene, CDR1 is SGDLS and CDR2 is YYNGEE. V lost 0 bases to trimming and J lost 0 bases, with 4 bases between them. This CDR3 has 15 residues. CDR3 sequence reads: CASSVGLSGANVLTF. In DNA form, the CDR3 reads TGTGCCAGCAGCGTAGGGCTCTCTGGGGCCAACGTCCTGACTTTC.

This clone was counted a few times. CDR3 loop: CASSQDTGSPLHF. For the CDR3, the DNA is TGCGCCAGCAGCCAAGATACAGGTTCACCCCTCCACTTT. The chain is built from TRBV4-3 and TRBJ1-6; a possible D gene is TRBD1 (5 bases). CDR1 and CDR2 from the germline V gene are LGHNA and YSLEER. The CDR3 length is 13 residues. V was shortened by 0 bases and J by 9 bases, with 6 bases between the two germline ends.

The chain employs TRBV28 and TRBJ2-1; TRBD2 is a possible D gene (6 bases). Per germline, CDR1 MDHEN and CDR2 SYDVKM. The CDR3 is 16 residues long. V gave up 1 base and J gave up 1 base, with 11 bases separating them. The CDR3 coding sequence is TGTGCCAGCAGTTTATCGGAGGGATCATCCTACAATGAGCAGTTCTTC. Translating gives CASSLSEGSSYNEQFF.

The rearrangement uses TRBV9 and TRBJ2-1; D remains unclear. With 4 bases removed from V and 0 bases from J, the gap between germline ends came to 17 bases. In germline, CDR1 is SGDLS, CDR2 YYNGEE. The CDR3 consists of 17 residues. The CDR3 DNA reads as TGTGCCAGCAGCCCAGATGGCCGTCACAGCTCCTACAATGAGCAGTTCTTC. Its translation is CASSPDGRHSSYNEQFF.

The J gene is TRBJ2-5, the V gene TRBV27, with 12 bases identical to TRBD2. CDR1 and CDR2 from the germline V gene are MNHEY and SMNVEV (reference sequence). The CDR3 spans 18 residues. V gave up 2 bases and J gave up 0 bases; unmatched junction bases: 7. The CDR3 nucleotides are TGTGCCAGCAGTTTAAGTTATCGACTAGCGGGGGACCAAGAGACCCAGTACTTC. It is translated as CASSLSYRLAGDQETQYF.

The chain employs TRBV30 and TRBJ2-7; D is uncertain. V was cut by 4 bases and J by 5 bases, with 12 bases left in between. CDR1 GTSNPN and CDR2 SVGIG come from the germline V gene (reference sequence). This CDR3 has 12 amino acids. The CDR3: CAWKSFFDEQYF. CDR3 bases: TGTGCCTGGAAATCTTTTTTTGACGAGCAGTACTTC.